Below, 22 T cell receptor beta chains from the same sample are listed, as sequenced in a study of cytomegalovirus exposure and HLA in healthy donors. This PCR relied on a set of 60 Vbeta primers and 13 Jbeta primers. Some clones are missing from TCRdb's copy, which holds only in-frame ones; the method was immunoSEQ multiplex PCR. The sample table sets out more than 95,000 clones. The source material was PBMCs. Source of these receptors: a man aged 40-55 years in good health and CMV-seronegative.

This chain joins TRBV5-4 and TRBJ2-1; possible D gene TRBD2, 6 bases. The length of the CDR3 is 15 residues. Trimming removed 4 bases at V and 10 bases at J, with 21 bases between. From germline, CDR1 is SGHNT and CDR2 YYREEE (reference sequence). The CDR3, as DNA: TGTGCCAGCAGCCCTGGGGGGACCAGCAGGCGGGAGCAGTTCTTC. Translated, it gives CASSPGGTSRREQFF.

On this clone itself: In the same sample, other DNA sequences code for this CDR3. The chain is built from TRBV7-8 and TRBJ1-2; 9 bases align to TRBD1. The CDR3 covers 15 residues. Trimming took 4 bases from V and 6 from J; bases not matched to a gene: 9. Per the germline V gene, CDR1 is SGHVS and CDR2 is FQNEAQ. The CDR3 DNA follows: TGTGCCAGCAGCTATGAGGACAGGGGATGGCATGGCTACACCTTC. Translation gives CASSYEDRGWHGYTF.

This chain connects TRBV13 to TRBJ2-3, with D uncertain. Trimming pared 1 base from V and 1 base from J, leaving 6 bases between. This CDR3 contains 14 residues. The germline V gene has CDR1 PRHDT and CDR2 FYEKMQ (reference sequence). The CDR3 reads CASSLAIRTDTQYF. DNA for the CDR3: TGTGCCAGCAGCTTAGCAATTCGCACAGATACGCAGTATTTT. Drawing the rest from reference TRBV13 and TRBJ2-3, the complete variable domain is AAGVIQSPRHLIKEKRETATLKCYPIPRHDTVYWYQQGPGQDPQFLISFYEKMQSDKGSIPDRFSAQQFSDYHSELNMSSLELGDSALYFCASSLAIRTDTQYFGPGTRLTVL.

J is TRBJ2-1 and V is TRBV27; tentatively, D is TRBD2 (6 bases). With 3 bases removed from V and 6 bases from J, the gap between germline ends came to 12 bases. There are 14 residues in the CDR3. Germline V CDR1 and CDR2: MNHEY, SMNVEV (reference sequence). The CDR3 DNA sequence: TGTGCCAGCAGTTTTCGCCTAGCGAGCAATGAGCAGTTCTTC. As protein: CASSFRLASNEQFF.

The rearrangement links TRBV27 to TRBJ2-7, with D possibly matching TRBD1 (5 bases). The CDR3 is made up of 13 amino acids. Trimming pared 5 bases from V and 0 bases from J, leaving 8 bases between. CDR1 is MNHEY and CDR2 is SMNVEV in the germline V gene (reference sequence). The CDR3, as DNA: TGTGCCAGCAGTCGTGACAGCTCCTACGAGCAGTACTTC. Its protein product is CASSRDSSYEQYF.

The gene calls are TRBV5-1 and TRBJ2-7; a possible D gene is TRBD1 (6 bases). From germline, CDR1 is SGHRS and CDR2 YFSETQ. Trimming took off 3 bases at V and 2 bases at J, with 18 bases between the two ends. This CDR3 has 16 amino acids. CDR3 residues: CASSSLPDRNPYEQYF. CDR3 coding DNA: TGCGCCAGCAGCTCCCTTCCCGACAGGAATCCCTACGAGCAGTACTTC.

The rearrangement links TRBV5-1 to TRBJ1-1; the D is unclear. The CDR3 has 13 residues. The germline CDR1 and CDR2 sequences are SGHRS and YFSETQ. V lost 3 bases, J lost 0 bases, and 6 bases lay in between. This CDR3 is CASSSNLNTEAFF. CDR3 nucleotides: TGCGCCAGCAGCTCCAATTTGAACACTGAAGCTTTCTTT.

V gene TRBV6-6 combines with J gene TRBJ1-4; D is perhaps TRBD1 (5 bases). Trimming took off 5 bases at V and 3 bases at J, with 13 bases between the two ends. The CDR3 is 15 residues long. Germline V gene data show CDR1 as MNHNY and CDR2 as SVGAGI (reference sequence). CDR3 nucleotide sequence: TGTGCCAGCAGTCGGGGGACGGGTGCTAATGAAAAACTGTTTTTT. Protein sequence: CASSRGTGANEKLFF.

The rearrangement joins TRBV5-1 to TRBJ2-1; no reliable D call. Germline V gene data show CDR1 as SGHRS and CDR2 as YFSETQ. This CDR3 spans 13 amino acids. Trimming took off 0 bases at V and 10 bases at J, with 11 bases between the two ends. The CDR3 DNA sequence: TGCGCCAGCAGCTTGGAATCAGTCAACGAGCAGTTCTTC. It specifies CASSLESVNEQFF.

The J gene is TRBJ2-7, the V gene TRBV11-3; TRBD2 is a possible D gene (5 bases). The CDR3 totals 13 residues. Trimming took off 4 bases at V and 7 bases at J, with 14 bases between the two ends. Germline V lookup: CDR1 SGHNT, CDR2 YENEEA. CDR3 sequence reads: CASSSIRGGEQYF. The CDR3 DNA is TGTGCCAGCAGCTCAATTCGGGGTGGGGAGCAGTACTTC.

This sequence joins TRBV5-1 and TRBJ2-1, with 11 bases lining up with TRBD2. This CDR3 contains 17 residues. With 4 bases clipped from V and 8 bases from J, the junction kept 14 bases outside the gene matches. CDR1 is SGHRS and CDR2 is YFSETQ in the germline V gene. This CDR3 reads CASSLGGSGRAGDEQFF. The CDR3 DNA is TGCGCCAGCAGCCTCGGAGGTAGCGGGAGGGCGGGGGATGAGCAGTTCTTC.

This chain uses TRBV7-2 with TRBJ2-1; possibly TRBD2 for D (6 bases). Trimming removed 5 bases from V and 4 bases from J, with 12 bases in between. There are 14 residues in the CDR3. In germline, CDR1 is SGHTA, CDR2 FQGNSA. The CDR3 here is CASSRGTYYNEQFF. The CDR3 bases are TGTGCCAGCAGCCGCGGGACCTATTACAATGAGCAGTTCTTC.

This chain uses TRBV6-1 with TRBJ1-5, with 8 positions matching TRBD1. Germline CDR1 reads MNHNS; CDR2 reads SASEGT. V was pared by 8 bases and J by 9 bases, with 12 bases of the junction left unmatched. The CDR3 has 14 amino acids. The CDR3 is CASGDDRGGRPQHF. The CDR3, as DNA: TGTGCCAGCGGGGATGACAGGGGTGGTCGGCCCCAGCATTTT.

The gene calls are TRBV28 and TRBJ2-1; TRBD1 might be the D (5 bases). The V end was cut by 8 bases, the J end by 7 bases, with 9 bases between. The CDR3 length is 11 residues. Germline loops: CDR1 MDHEN, CDR2 SYDVKM. CDR3 loop: CASLRGNEQFF. CDR3 nucleotide sequence: TGTGCCAGCCTTAGGGGAAATGAGCAGTTCTTC. The full variable domain, with the rest looked up from reference TRBV28 and TRBJ2-1, is DVKVTQSSRYLVKRTGEKVFLECVQDMDHENMFWYRQDPGLGLRLIYFSYDVKMKEKGDIPEGYSVSREKKERFSLILESASTNQTSMYLCASLRGNEQFFGPGTRLTVL.

This chain links TRBV9 with TRBJ1-1, with a weak D call TRBD1 (5 bases). Germline CDR1 SGDLS, CDR2 YYNGEE. V lost 2 bases to trimming and J lost 3 bases, with 11 bases between them. This CDR3 contains 14 residues. CDR3 residues: CASSVVGQDTEAFF. CDR3 nucleotide sequence: TGTGCCAGCAGCGTTGTGGGGCAGGACACTGAAGCTTTCTTT.

The chain combines TRBV7-6 with TRBJ1-5, with D possibly being TRBD1 (5 bases). Germline lookup yields CDR1 SGHVS and CDR2 FNYEAQ. The germline V and J ends were trimmed by 2 bases and 2 bases, with 13 bases remaining between them. The length of the CDR3 is 16 residues. In DNA, the CDR3 is TGTGCCAGCAGCTTACTACTGGGGGAGGGCAATCAGCCCCAGCATTTT. Translation: CASSLLLGEGNQPQHF.

The chain uses TRBV28 and TRBJ1-5, with D tentatively TRBD1 (5 bases). Germline V gene sequence: CDR1 MDHEN, CDR2 SYDVKM. This CDR3 is 16 amino acids long. V gave up 1 base and J gave up 1 base, with 11 bases separating them. In DNA form, the CDR3 reads TGTGCCAGCAGTTTATATAGCAGGGCGAGCAATCAGCCCCAGCATTTT. Translating gives CASSLYSRASNQPQHF.

The chain recombines TRBV6-1 with TRBJ1-5; D may be TRBD1 (5 bases). The CDR3 consists of 15 residues. Trimming cost V 5 bases and J 0 bases, with 11 bases left between them. The germline gives CDR1 MNHNS, CDR2 SASEGT. DNA of the CDR3: TGTGCCAGCAGTACGCAGGGAAATAGCAATCAGCCCCAGCATTTT. Its protein product is CASSTQGNSNQPQHF.

As DNA, the CDR3 is TGTGCCAGCCTTAGGGGCGGGGAGCTGTTTTTT. It encodes CASLRGGELFF. This chain connects TRBV19 to TRBJ2-2; tentative D call: TRBD1 (5 bases). Trimming stripped 9 bases from V and 7 bases from J, with 9 bases between. From germline, CDR1 is LNHDA and CDR2 SQIVND (reference sequence). The CDR3 spans 11 residues.

J is TRBJ2-7 and V is TRBV5-5; TRBD1 matches 8 bases. CDR1 and CDR2 (germline): SGHKS, YYEKEE (reference sequence). The CDR3 is 14 residues long. Losses at the gene ends were 4 bases for V and 1 base for J; bases not matched to a gene: 4. The CDR3 loop is CASSDGQGSYEQYF. CDR3 nucleotide sequence: TGTGCCAGCAGCGACGGACAGGGATCCTACGAGCAGTACTTC.

This CDR3 reads CASSAGLAGVVEQFF. CDR3 in DNA: TGTGCCAGCAGCGCGGGACTAGCGGGAGTTGTTGAGCAGTTCTTC. The chain links TRBV11-3 to TRBJ2-1; 14 bases fit TRBD2. After removal of 5 bases from V and 9 bases from J, the junction contained 6 bases not matched to a gene. The CDR3 extends over 15 amino acids. Germline lookup yields CDR1 SGHNT and CDR2 YENEEA.

The chain combines TRBV7-9 with TRBJ2-7, with 9 bases matching TRBD1. J was trimmed by 3 bases and V by 3 bases; bases with no gene match: 3. Looked up from germline, CDR1 is SEHNR and CDR2 is FQNEAQ (reference sequence). This CDR3 has 14 residues. CDR3 amino acids: CASSLGQGNYEQYF. Here the CDR3 DNA reads TGTGCCAGCAGCTTGGGACAGGGCAACTACGAGCAGTACTTC.